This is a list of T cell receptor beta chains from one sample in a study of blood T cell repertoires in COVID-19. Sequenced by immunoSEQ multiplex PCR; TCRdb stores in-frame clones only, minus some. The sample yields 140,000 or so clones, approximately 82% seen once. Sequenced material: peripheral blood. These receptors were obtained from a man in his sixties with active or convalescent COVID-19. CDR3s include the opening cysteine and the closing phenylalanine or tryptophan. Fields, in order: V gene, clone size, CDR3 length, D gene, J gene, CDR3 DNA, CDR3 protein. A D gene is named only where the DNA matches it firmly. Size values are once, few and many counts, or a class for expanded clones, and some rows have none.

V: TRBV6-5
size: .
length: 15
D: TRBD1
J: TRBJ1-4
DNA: TGTGCCAGCAGCAGAAACAGGGGAGCTAATGAAAAACTGTTTTTT
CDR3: CASSRNRGANEKLFF

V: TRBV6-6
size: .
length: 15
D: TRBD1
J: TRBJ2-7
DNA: TGTGCCAGCAGTTATAAGGGACAGGGGTTCGACGAGCAGTACTTC
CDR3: CASSYKGQGFDEQYF

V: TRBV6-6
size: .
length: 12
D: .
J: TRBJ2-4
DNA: TGTGCCAGCATTGCAGGCGGGAACATTCAGTACTTC
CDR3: CASIAGGNIQYF

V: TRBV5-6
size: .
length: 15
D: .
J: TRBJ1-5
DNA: TGTGCCAGCAGCCCCTACGGGGATCGCAATCAGCCCCAGCATTTT
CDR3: CASSPYGDRNQPQHF

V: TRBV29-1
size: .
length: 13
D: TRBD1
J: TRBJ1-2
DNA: TGCAGCGTTGAGGACAGGGTCAACTATGGCTACACCTTC
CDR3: CSVEDRVNYGYTF

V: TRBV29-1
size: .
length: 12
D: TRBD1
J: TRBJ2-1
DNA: TGCAGCACCCGGACAGGCTACAATGAGCAGTTCTTC
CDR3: CSTRTGYNEQFF

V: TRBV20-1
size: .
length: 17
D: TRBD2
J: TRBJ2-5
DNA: TGCAGTGCTAGTGTCTTGGGACTAGCGGGGGGACGAGAGACCCAGTACTTC
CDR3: CSASVLGLAGGRETQYF

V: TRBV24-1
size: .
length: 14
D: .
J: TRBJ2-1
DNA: TGTGCCACCAGTGATGTCCAGCGGTACAATGAGCAGTTCTTC
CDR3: CATSDVQRYNEQFF

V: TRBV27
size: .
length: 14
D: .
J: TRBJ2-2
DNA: TGTGCCAGCCGACGCGGAATGAACACCGGGGAGCTGTTTTTT
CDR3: CASRRGMNTGELFF

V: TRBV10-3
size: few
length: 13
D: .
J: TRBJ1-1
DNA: TGTGCCATCAGTGCGGTGGTCAACACTGAAGCTTTCTTT
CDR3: CAISAVVNTEAFF

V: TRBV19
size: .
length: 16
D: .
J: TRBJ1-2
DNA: TGTGCCAGTAGTATAGCCGCAGCGACCATCTTATATGGCTACACCTTC
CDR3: CASSIAAATILYGYTF

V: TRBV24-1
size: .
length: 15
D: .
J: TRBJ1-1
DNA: TGTGCCACCAGTGTCTCCGGGCCCGGGGGCACTGAAGCTTTCTTT
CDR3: CATSVSGPGGTEAFF

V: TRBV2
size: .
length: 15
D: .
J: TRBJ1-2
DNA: TGTGCCAGCAGTGAGAGGGCATCGACGGACTATGGCTACACCTTC
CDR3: CASSERASTDYGYTF

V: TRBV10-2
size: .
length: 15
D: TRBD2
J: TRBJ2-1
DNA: TGCGCCAGCAGTGAGTTGACTAGCGGTCTCAATGAGCAGTTCTTC
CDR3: CASSELTSGLNEQFF

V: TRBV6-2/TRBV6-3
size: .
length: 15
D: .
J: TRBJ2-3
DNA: TGTGCCAGCAGCCTACTACTGGCGAGAAGAGATACGCAGTATTTT
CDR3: CASSLLLARRDTQYF

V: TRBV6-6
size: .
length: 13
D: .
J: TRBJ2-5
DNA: TGTGCCAGCACCCCCGCCGGGGAAGAGACCCAGTACTTC
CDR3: CASTPAGEETQYF

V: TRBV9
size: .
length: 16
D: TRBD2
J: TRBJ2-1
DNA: TGTGCCAGCAGAAACCCGGGACTAGCGGACCACAATGAGCAGTTCTTC
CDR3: CASRNPGLADHNEQFF

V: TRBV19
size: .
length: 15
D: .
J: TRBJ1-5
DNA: TGTGCCACCCTGAGGTACGGCAGGGATGATCAGCCCCAGCATTTT
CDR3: CATLRYGRDDQPQHF

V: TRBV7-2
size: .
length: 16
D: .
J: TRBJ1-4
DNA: TGTGCCAGCAGCTTAAGCATGTGGGAGGCGGGTGAAAAACTGTTTTTT
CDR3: CASSLSMWEAGEKLFF

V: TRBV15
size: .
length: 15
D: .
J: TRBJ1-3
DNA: TGTGCCACCAGCAGTTTTCCAGGTCCCGGAAACACCATATATTTT
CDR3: CATSSFPGPGNTIYF